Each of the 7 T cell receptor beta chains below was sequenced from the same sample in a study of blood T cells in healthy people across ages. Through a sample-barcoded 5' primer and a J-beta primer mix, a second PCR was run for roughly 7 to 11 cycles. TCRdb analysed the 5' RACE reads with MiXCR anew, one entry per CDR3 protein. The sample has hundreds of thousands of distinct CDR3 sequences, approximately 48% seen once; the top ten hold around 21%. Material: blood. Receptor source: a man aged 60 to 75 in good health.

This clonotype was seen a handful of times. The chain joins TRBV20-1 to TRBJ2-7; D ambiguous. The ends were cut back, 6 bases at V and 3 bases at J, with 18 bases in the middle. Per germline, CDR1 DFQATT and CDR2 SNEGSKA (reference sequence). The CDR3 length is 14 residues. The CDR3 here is CSAGTTSRSYEQYF. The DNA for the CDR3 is TGCAGTGCCGGCACCACGTCTAGGAGCTACGAGCAGTACTTC.

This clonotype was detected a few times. CDR3 region: CASSTSSAGGYNEQFF. In DNA form, the CDR3 reads TGTGCCAGCAGCACCTCCTCAGCGGGGGGGTACAATGAGCAGTTCTTC. The J gene is TRBJ2-1, the V gene TRBV7-2; 10 bases are shared with TRBD2. Germline trimming cut 5 bases from V and 4 bases from J; bases unmatched to any gene: 8. CDR1 and CDR2 from the germline V gene are SGHTA and FQGNSA. The CDR3 extends over 16 amino acids.

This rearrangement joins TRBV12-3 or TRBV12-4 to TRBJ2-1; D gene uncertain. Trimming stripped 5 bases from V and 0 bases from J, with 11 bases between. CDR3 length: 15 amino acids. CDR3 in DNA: TGTGCCAGCAGTCGTTACCCAAGCTCCTACAATGAGCAGTTCTTC. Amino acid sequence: CASSRYPSSYNEQFF.

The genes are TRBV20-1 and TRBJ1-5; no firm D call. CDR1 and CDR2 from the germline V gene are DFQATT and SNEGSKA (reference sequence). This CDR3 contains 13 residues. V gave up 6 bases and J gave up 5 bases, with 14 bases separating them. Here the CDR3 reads CSAQKGSDQPQHF. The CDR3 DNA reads TGCAGTGCCCAGAAGGGATCTGATCAGCCCCAGCATTTT.

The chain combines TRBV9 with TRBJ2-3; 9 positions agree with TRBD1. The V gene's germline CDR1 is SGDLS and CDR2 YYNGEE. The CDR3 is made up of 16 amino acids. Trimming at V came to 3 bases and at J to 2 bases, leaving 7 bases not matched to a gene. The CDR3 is CASSAVGTGNTDTQYF. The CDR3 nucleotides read TGTGCCAGCAGCGCCGTCGGGACAGGGAACACAGATACGCAGTATTTT.

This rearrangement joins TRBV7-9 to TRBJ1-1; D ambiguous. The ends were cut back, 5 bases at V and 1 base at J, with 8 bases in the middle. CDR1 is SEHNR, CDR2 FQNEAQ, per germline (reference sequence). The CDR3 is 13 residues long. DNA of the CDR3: TGTGCCAGCAGCAAAAAGGGGAACACTGAAGCTTTCTTT. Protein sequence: CASSKKGNTEAFF.

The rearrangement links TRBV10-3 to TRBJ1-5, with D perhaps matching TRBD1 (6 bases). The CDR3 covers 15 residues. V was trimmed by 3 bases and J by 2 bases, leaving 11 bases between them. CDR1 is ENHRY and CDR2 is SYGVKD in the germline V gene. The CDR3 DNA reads TGTGCCATCAGTGATGGGGGGCACGGCAATCAGCCCCAGCATTTT. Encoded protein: CAISDGGHGNQPQHF.